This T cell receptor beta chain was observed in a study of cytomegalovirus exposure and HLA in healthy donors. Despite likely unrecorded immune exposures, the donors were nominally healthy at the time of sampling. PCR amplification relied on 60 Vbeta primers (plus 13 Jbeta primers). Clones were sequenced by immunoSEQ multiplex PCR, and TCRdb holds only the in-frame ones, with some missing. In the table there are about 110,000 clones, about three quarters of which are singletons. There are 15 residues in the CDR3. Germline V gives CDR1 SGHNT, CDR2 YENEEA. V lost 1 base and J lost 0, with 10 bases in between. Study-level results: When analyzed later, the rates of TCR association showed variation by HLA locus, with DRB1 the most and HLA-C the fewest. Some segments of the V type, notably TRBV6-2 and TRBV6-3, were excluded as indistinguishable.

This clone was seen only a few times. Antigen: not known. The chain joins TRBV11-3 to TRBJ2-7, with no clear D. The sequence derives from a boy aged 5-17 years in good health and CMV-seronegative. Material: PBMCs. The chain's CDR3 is CASSLGRLSSYEQYF. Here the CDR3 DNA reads TGTGCCAGCAGCTTAGGGCGGCTCAGCTCCTACGAGCAGTACTTC.